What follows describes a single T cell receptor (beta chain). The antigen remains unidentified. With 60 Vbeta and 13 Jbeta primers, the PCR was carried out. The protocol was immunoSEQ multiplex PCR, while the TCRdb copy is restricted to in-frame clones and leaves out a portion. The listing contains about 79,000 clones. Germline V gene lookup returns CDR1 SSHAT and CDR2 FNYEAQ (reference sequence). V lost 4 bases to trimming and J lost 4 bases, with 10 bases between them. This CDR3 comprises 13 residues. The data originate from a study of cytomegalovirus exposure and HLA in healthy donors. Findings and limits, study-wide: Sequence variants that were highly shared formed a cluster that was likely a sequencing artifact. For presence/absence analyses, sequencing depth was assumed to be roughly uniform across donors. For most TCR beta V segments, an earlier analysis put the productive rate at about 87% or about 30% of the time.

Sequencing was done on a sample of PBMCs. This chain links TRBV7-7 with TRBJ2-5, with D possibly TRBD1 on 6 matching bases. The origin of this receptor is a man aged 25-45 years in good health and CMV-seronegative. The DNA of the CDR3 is TGTGCCAGCAGCTGGGACATTCGAGAGACCCAGTACTTC. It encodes CASSWDIRETQYF.